One and the same sample provided the 10 T cell receptor beta chains below, sequenced in a study of human T cells and chemical hapten exposure. Time point defined: patch test 1, 2 weeks after DPC sensitization. Treatment in this sample: therapeutic diphenylcyclopropenone sensitization with weekly scalp DPC. TCRdb fed the RACE reads into MiXCR, producing one record per CDR3 protein. The sample has approximately 73,000 distinct CDR3 sequences, about 9.4% seen once. Sequencing was performed on whole blood, taken in connection with sensitization to the hapten diphenylcyclopropenone (DPC). These receptors all stem from a woman in her 50s with alopecia areata. Some clones in this sample may be carry-over from other donors' samples.

This chain connects TRBV3-1 to TRBJ1-4; D is uncertain. V was shortened by 1 base and J by 6 bases, with 6 bases between the two germline ends. The CDR3 covers 13 residues. Per the germline V gene, CDR1 is LGHDT and CDR2 is YNNKEL (reference sequence). DNA of the CDR3: TGTGCCAGCAGCCAAGCTGGGGATGAAAAACTGTTTTTT. As protein: CASSQAGDEKLFF.

This clonotype was counted a few times. The rearrangement links TRBV5-1 to TRBJ1-5, with D uncertain. Germline-derived CDR1 and CDR2 are SGHRS and YFSETQ. This CDR3 contains 15 residues. Between the trimmed V and J ends, which lost 0 bases and 2 bases, there was a span of 9 bases. DNA for the CDR3: TGCGCCAGCAGCTTGGGAGGGATTGGCAATCAGCCCCAGCATTTT. It yields the protein CASSLGGIGNQPQHF.

This clonotype occurred a few times. The chain links TRBV4-2 to TRBJ2-3, with a possible D match to TRBD2 (6 bases). The V gene's germline CDR1 is LGHNA and CDR2 YNFKEQ. The CDR3 covers 17 residues. V lost 4 bases and J lost 5, with 22 bases in between. In nucleotides, the CDR3 is TGTGCCAGCAGCCCCCTGGGGGGAGCCACTTCTATAGATACGCAGTATTTT. This encodes CASSPLGGATSIDTQYF.

This chain uses TRBV7-6 with TRBJ2-7; D gene ambiguous. The V gene lost 4 bases and the J gene lost 5 bases, with 9 bases spanning the gap. The CDR3 length is 12 residues. Germline assignment: CDR1 SGHVS and CDR2 FNYEAQ. Here the CDR3 DNA reads TGTGCCAGCAGCTCGGCCGGAGACGAGCAGTACTTC. Its protein product is CASSSAGDEQYF.

This clonotype was seen only a few times. The V gene is TRBV14, the J gene TRBJ2-1; unclear D gene. There are 14 residues in the CDR3. Germline-derived CDR1 and CDR2 are SGHDN and FVKESK. V lost 3 bases and J 6 bases, leaving 12 bases between the germline ends. In DNA form, the CDR3 reads TGTGCCAGCAGCCAGCGTCCTGGGCCCAATGAGCAGTTCTTC. Protein sequence: CASSQRPGPNEQFF.

This rearrangement joins TRBV6-2 or TRBV6-3 to TRBJ1-5; a possible D gene is TRBD1 (5 bases). Deletions cut 6 bases from V and 11 bases from J, with 14 bases between. The CDR3 loop spans 12 amino acids. Germline loops: CDR1 MNHEY, CDR2 SVGEGT. As DNA, the CDR3 is TGTGCCAGCAGGTCTGATGGGGGGGCCCAGCATTTT. Translation: CASRSDGGAQHF.

This clonotype came up a few times. The rearrangement joins TRBV9 to TRBJ2-4, with D unclear. The ends were cut back, 3 bases at V and 4 bases at J, with 8 bases in the middle. Germline V gene lookup returns CDR1 SGDLS and CDR2 YYNGEE. This CDR3 spans 13 amino acids. The CDR3 DNA is TGTGCCAGCAGCGCGGGCCCAAAAAACATTCAGTACTTC. Protein product: CASSAGPKNIQYF.

The chain uses TRBV6-5 and TRBJ2-1, with D possibly matching TRBD2 (6 bases). The CDR3 spans 16 residues. Germline V gene sequence: CDR1 MNHEY, CDR2 SVGAGI. Trimming removed 6 bases from V and 6 bases from J, with 21 bases in between. The CDR3 region is CASSQTLGVGGNEQFF. The CDR3 DNA reads as TGTGCCAGCAGCCAGACCCTCGGGGTGGGAGGCAATGAGCAGTTCTTC.

This clonotype ranks as medium-sized. This chain joins TRBV15 and TRBJ2-4; D gene unclear. CDR3 length: 12 residues. The V end lost 8 bases, the J end lost 6 bases, and 11 bases lay between the germline ends. CDR1 is LNHNV, CDR2 YYDKDF, per germline (reference sequence). This CDR3 is CATGQVTNIQYF. The CDR3 region has the DNA TGTGCCACCGGGCAAGTTACAAACATTCAGTACTTC.

V and J are TRBV3-1 and TRBJ2-7, with 7 bases aligning to TRBD2. The CDR3 runs to 15 residues. Germline V gene sequence: CDR1 LGHDT, CDR2 YNNKEL (reference sequence). The V segment lost 4 bases and the J segment 5 bases; nucleotides outside the gene matches: 11. CDR3 coding DNA: TGTGCCAGCAGCCCCTGGGGGGAGGGCCACCACGAGCAGTACTTC. This encodes CASSPWGEGHHEQYF.